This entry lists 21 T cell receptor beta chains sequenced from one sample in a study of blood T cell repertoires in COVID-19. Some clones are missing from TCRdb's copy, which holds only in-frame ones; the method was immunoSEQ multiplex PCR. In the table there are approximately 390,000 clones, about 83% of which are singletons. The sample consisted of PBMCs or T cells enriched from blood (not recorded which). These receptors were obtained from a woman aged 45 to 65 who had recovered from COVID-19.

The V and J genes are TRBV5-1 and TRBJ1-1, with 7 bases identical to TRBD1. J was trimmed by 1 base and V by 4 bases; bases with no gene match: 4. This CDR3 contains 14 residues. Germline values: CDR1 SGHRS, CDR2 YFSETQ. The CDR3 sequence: CASSPGTANTEAFF. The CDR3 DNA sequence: TGCGCCAGCAGCCCAGGGACAGCGAACACTGAAGCTTTCTTT.

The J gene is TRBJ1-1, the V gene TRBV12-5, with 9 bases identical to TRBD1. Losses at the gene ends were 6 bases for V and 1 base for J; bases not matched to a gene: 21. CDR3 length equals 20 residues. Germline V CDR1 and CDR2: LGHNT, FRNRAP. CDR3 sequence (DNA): TGTGCTAGTGGACCCGGGACAGGGAATGCAGGTAACACTAGGAACACTGAAGCTTTCTTT. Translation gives CASGPGTGNAGNTRNTEAFF.

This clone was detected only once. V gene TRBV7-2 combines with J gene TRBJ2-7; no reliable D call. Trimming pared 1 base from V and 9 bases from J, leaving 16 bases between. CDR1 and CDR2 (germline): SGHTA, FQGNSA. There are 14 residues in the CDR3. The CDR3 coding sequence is TGTGCCAGCAGCTTAGAGTACAGTAGGCTCGGGCAGTACTTC. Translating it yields CASSLEYSRLGQYF.

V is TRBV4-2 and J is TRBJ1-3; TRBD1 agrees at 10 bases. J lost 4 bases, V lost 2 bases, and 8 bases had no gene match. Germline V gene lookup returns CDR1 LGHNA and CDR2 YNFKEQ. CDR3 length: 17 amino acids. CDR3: CASSQSPGTGAGNTIYF. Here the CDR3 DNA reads TGTGCCAGCAGCCAATCCCCCGGGACAGGGGCCGGAAACACCATATATTTT.

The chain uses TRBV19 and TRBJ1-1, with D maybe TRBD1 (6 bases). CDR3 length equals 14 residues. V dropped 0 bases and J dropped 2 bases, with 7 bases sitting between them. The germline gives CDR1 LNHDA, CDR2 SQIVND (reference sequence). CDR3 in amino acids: CASSIDRGNTEAFF. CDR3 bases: TGTGCCAGTAGTATAGACAGGGGTAACACTGAAGCTTTCTTT.

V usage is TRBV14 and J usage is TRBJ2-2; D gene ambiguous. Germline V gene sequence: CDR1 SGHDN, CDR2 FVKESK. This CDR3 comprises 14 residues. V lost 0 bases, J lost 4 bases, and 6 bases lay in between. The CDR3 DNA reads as TGTGCCAGCAGCCAAGACGTCGGCACCGGGGAGCTGTTTTTT. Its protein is CASSQDVGTGELFF.

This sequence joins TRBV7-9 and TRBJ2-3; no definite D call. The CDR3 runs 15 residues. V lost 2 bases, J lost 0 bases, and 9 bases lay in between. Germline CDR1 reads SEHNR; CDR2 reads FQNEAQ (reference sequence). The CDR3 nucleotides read TGTGCCAGCAGCTTATACCAGGCTAGCACAGATACGCAGTATTTT. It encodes CASSLYQASTDTQYF. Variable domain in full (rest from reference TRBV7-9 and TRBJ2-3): DTGVSQNPRHKITKRGQNVTFRCDPISEHNRLYWYRQTLGQGPEFLTYFQNEAQLEKSRLLSDRFSAERPKGSFSTLEIQRTEQGDSAMYLCASSLYQASTDTQYFGPGTRLTVL.

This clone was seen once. The CDR3 region is CASGGAGSREQFF. Here the CDR3 DNA reads TGTGCCAGCGGTGGGGCAGGGTCTCGTGAGCAGTTCTTC. The chain is built from TRBV28 and TRBJ2-1; TRBD1 might be the D (5 bases). V lost 8 bases and J 9 bases, leaving 17 bases between the germline ends. The germline CDR1 and CDR2 sequences are MDHEN and SYDVKM. This CDR3 comprises 13 residues. Complete variable domain (other parts from reference TRBV28 and TRBJ2-1): DVKVTQSSRYLVKRTGEKVFLECVQDMDHENMFWYRQDPGLGLRLIYFSYDVKMKEKGDIPEGYSVSREKKERFSLILESASTNQTSMYLCASGGAGSREQFFGPGTRLTVL.

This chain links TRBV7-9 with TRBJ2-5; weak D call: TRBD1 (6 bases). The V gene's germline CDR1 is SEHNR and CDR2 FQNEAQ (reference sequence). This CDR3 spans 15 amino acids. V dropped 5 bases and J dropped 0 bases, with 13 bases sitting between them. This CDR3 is CASSRRTDYQETQYF. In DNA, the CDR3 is TGTGCCAGCAGCCGTCGGACAGACTACCAAGAGACCCAGTACTTC.

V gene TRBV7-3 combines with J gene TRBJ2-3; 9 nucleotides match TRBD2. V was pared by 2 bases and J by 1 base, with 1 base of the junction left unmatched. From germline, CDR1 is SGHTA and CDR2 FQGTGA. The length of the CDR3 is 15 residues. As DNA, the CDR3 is TGTGCCAGCAGCTTAGGCGGGGGGGGCACAGATACGCAGTATTTT. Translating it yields CASSLGGGGTDTQYF.

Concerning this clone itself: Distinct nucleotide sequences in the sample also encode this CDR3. The CDR3 DNA follows: TGTGCCAGCAGTGACCGGGACAGGGGGTACGAGCAGTACTTC. Protein: CASSDRDRGYEQYF. This chain joins TRBV27 and TRBJ2-7; 11 positions agree with TRBD1. V was pared by 5 bases and J by 4 bases, with 4 bases of the junction left unmatched. The CDR3 covers 14 residues. Germline V CDR1 and CDR2: MNHEY, SMNVEV (reference sequence).

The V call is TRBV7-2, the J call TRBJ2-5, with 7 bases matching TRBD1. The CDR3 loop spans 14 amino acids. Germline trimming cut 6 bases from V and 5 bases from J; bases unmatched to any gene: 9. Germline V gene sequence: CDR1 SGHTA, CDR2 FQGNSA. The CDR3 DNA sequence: TGTGCCAGCAGTTCGGACAGGTTTACCGAGACCCAGTACTTC. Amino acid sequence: CASSSDRFTETQYF.

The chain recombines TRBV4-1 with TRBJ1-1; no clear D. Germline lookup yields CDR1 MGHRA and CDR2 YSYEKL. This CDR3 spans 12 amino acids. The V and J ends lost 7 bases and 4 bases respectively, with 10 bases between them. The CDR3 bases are TGCGCCAGCAATGGGAGTTTCACTGAAGCTTTCTTT. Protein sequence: CASNGSFTEAFF.

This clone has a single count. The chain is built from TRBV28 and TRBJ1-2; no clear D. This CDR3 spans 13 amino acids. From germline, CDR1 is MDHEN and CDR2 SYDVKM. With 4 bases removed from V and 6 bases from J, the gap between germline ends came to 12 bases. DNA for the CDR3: TGTGCCAGCAGTTCCCGCCTCGGGGATGGCTACACCTTC. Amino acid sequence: CASSSRLGDGYTF.

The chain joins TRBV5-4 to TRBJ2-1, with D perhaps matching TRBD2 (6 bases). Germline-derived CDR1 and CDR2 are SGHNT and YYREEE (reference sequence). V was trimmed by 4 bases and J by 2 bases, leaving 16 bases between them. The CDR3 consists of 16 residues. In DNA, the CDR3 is TGTGCCAGCAGCCCGCCGGGAGCCCGAACCTACAATGAGCAGTTCTTC. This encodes CASSPPGARTYNEQFF.

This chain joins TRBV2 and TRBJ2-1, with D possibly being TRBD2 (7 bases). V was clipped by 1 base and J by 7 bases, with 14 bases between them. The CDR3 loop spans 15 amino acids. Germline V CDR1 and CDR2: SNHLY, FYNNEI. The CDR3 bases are TGTGCCAGCAGTGAAGTTTGGGGGGGCCAGAATGAGCAGTTCTTC. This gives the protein CASSEVWGGQNEQFF.

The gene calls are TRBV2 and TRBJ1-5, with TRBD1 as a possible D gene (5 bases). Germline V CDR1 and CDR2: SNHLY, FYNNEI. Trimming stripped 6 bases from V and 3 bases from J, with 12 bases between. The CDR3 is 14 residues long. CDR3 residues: CASRPDSYNQPQHF. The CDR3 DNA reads TGTGCCAGCAGACCCGACAGCTACAATCAGCCCCAGCATTTT.

CDR3 protein: CASSPGRTLYNEQFF. The CDR3 bases are TGCGCCAGCAGCCCCGGTCGGACTCTCTACAATGAGCAGTTCTTC. The gene calls are TRBV4-1 and TRBJ2-1, with D perhaps matching TRBD2 (5 bases). The CDR3 sequence is 15 residues long. Germline assignment: CDR1 MGHRA and CDR2 YSYEKL. Trimming cost V 4 bases and J 3 bases, with 13 bases left between them.

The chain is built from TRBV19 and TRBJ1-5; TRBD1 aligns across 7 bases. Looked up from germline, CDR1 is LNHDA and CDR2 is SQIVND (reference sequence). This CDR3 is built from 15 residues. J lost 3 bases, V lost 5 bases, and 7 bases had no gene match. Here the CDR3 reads CASSPTGFLNQPQHF. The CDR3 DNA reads TGTGCCAGTAGTCCGACAGGGTTCCTCAATCAGCCCCAGCATTTT. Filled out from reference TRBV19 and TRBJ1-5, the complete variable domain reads DGGITQSPKYLFRKEGQNVTLSCEQNLNHDAMYWYRQDPGQGLRLIYYSQIVNDFQKGDIAEGYSVSREKKESFPLTVTSAQKNPTAFYLCASSPTGFLNQPQHFGDGTRLSIL.

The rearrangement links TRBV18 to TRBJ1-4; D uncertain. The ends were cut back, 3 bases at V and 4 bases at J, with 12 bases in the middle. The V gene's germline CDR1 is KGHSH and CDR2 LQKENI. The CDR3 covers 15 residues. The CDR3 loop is CASSPGRTYNEKLFF. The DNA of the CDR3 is TGTGCCAGCTCACCGGGCCGCACGTATAATGAAAAACTGTTTTTT.

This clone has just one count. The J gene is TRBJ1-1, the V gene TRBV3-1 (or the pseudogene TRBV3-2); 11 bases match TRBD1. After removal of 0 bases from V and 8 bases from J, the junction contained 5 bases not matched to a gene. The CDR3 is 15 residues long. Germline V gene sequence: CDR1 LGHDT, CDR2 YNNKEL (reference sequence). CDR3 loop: CASSQEGTGGLEAFF. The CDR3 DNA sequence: TGTGCCAGCAGCCAAGAAGGGACAGGGGGACTGGAAGCTTTCTTT.